This T cell receptor beta chain came from a study of cytomegalovirus exposure and HLA in healthy donors. Findings and limits, study-wide: Most of the TCR beta V segments (in an earlier analysis) were productive either about 87% or about 30% of the time. Later analysis found that TCR beta chains associated with HLA were more clonally expanded than other, equally common chains.

The CDR3 is made up of 15 amino acids. V was clipped by 4 bases and J by 3 bases; unmatched bases: 9. The germline V gene has CDR1 SNHLY and CDR2 FYNNEI. As concerns this clone: Its target is unknown.

The PCR employed 60 Vbeta primers together with 13 Jbeta primers. Libraries were prepared by immunoSEQ multiplex PCR; TCRdb keeps only in-frame clonotypes and omits some of them. Among around 110,000 clones listed, around 75% were seen once. This receptor was obtained from a woman aged 18-30 years in good health and CMV-seronegative. V gene TRBV2 combines with J gene TRBJ2-7, with 7 bases aligning to TRBD1. The sample consisted of PBMCs. The DNA of the CDR3 is TGTGCCAGCAGTGTTCTATCGGGACAGAACTACGAGCAGTACGTC. It is translated as CASSVLSGQNYEQYV.